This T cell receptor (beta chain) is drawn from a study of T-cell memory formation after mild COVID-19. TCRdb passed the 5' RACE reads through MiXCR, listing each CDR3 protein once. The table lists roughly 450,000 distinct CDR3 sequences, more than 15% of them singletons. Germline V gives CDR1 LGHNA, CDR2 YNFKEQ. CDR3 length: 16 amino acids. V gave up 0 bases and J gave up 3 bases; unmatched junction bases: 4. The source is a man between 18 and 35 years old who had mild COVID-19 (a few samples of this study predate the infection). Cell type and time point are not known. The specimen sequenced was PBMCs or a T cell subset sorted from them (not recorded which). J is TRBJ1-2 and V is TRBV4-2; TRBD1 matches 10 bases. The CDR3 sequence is CASSQDTGQGYYGYTF. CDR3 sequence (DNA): TGTGCCAGCAGCCAAGATACGGGACAGGGGTACTATGGCTACACCTTC.